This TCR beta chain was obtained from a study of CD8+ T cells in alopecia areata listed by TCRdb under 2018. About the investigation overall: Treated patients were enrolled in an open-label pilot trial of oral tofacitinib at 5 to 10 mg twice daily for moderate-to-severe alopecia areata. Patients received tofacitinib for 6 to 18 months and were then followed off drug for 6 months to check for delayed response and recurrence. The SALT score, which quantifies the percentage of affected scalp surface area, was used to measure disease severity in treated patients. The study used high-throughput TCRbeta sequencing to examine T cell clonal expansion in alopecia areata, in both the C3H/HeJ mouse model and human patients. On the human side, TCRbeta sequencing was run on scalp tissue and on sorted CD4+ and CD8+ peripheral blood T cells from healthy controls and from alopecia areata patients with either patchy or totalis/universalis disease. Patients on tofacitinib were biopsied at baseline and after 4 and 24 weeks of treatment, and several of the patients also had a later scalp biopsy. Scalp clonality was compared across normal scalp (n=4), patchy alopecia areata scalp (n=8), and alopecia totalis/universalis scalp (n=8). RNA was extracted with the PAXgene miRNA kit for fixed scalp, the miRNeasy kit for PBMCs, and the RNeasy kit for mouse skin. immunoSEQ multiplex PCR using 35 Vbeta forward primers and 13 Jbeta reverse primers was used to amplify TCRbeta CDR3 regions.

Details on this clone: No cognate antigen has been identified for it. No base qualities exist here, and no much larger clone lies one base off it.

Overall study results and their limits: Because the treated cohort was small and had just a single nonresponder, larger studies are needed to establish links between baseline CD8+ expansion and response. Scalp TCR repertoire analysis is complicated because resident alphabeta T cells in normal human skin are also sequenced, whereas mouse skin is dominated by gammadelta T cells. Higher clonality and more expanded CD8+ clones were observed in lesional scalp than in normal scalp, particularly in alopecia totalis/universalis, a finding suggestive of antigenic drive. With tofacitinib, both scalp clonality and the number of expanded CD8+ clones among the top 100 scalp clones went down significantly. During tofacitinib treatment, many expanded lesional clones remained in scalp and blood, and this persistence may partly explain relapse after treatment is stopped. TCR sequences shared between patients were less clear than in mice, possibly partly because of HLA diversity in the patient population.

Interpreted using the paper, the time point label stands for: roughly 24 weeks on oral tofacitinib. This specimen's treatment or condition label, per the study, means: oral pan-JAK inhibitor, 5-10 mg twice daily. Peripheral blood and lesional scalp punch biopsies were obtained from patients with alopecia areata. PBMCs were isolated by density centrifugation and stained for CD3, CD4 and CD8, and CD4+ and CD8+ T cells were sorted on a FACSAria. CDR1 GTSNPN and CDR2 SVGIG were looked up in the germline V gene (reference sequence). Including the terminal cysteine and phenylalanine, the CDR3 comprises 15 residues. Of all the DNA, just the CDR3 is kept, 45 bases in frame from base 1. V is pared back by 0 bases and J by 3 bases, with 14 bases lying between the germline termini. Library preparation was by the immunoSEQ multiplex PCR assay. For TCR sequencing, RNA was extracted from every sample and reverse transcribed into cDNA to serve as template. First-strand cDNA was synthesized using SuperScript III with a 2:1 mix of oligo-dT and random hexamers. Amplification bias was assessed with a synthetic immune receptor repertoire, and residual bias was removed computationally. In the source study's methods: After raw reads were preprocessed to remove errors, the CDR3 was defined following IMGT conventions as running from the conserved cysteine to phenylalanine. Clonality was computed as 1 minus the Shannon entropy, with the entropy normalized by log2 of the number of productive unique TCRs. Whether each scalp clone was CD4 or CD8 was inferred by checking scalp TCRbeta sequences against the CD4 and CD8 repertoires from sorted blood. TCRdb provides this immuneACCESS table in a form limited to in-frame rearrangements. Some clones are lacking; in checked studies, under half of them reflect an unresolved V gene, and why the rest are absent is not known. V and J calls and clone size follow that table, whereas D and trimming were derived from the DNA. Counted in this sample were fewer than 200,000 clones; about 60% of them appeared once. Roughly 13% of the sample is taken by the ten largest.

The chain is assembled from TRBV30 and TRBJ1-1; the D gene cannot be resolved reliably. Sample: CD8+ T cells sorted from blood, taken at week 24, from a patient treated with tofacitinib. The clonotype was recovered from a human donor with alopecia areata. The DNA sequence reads TGTGCCTGGAGTGTACTCGGACGGATGTACACTGAAGCTTTCTTT. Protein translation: CAWSVLGRMYTEAFF.